Below are 8 T cell receptor beta chains sequenced from a single sample in a study of identical twins (dated by TCRdb to between 2015 and 2016). Library prep was done by 5' RACE. Data came from an Illumina HiSeq 2000. TCRdb's own reprocessing of the public reads used fastp at Q25 and MiXCR and kept productive beta chains. A single entry per CDR3 protein holds the most common genes and DNA from its merged rows. The sample contains 450,000 to 600,000 distinct CDR3 sequences, 20% to 25% of them found a single time. The top ten hold 0.4% to 0.6% of the sample. These data are also associated with another study on yellow fever vaccine responses in identical twins.

Sequenced input: CD4+ T cells sorted from blood. These receptors originate from a woman in her late teens or twenties in good health.

The CDR3 reads CASSLVPGPYEQYF. The CDR3 nucleotides read TGCGCCAGCAGCTTGGTGCCGGGACCCTACGAGCAGTACTTC. The chain couples TRBV5-1 to TRBJ2-7, with D perhaps assigned TRBD1 or TRBD2 (5 bases each). V was pared by 0 bases and J by 2 bases, with 9 bases between. Germline V gene lookup returns CDR1 SGHRS and CDR2 YFSETQ. The CDR3 has 14 amino acids. The full variable domain, its missing parts supplied by reference TRBV5-1 and TRBJ2-7, is KAGVTQTPRYLIKTRGQQVTLSCSPISGHRSVSWYQQTPGQGLQFLFEYFSETQRNKGNFPGRFSGRQFSNSRSEMNVSTLELGDSALYLCASSLVPGPYEQYFGPGTRLTVT.

As DNA, the CDR3 is TGTGCCAGTAGTACGGAGGGGTTATACGAGCAGTACTTC. Its protein is CASSTEGLYEQYF. This sequence joins TRBV19 and TRBJ2-7, with D perhaps TRBD2 (6 bases). V was pared by 4 bases and J by 4 bases, with 11 bases between. The CDR3 sequence is 13 residues long. Germline V gene lookup returns CDR1 LNHDA and CDR2 SQIVND (reference sequence).

This clonotype showed up just a few times. This rearrangement joins TRBV20-1 to TRBJ2-5; 7 nucleotides line up with TRBD2. Germline V CDR1 and CDR2: DFQATT, SNEGSKA (reference sequence). The CDR3 has 15 amino acids. The V gene end was trimmed by 3 bases and the J gene end by 1 base; junction bases not matched to a gene: 8. The CDR3 region is CSASDSGGFQETQYF. As DNA, the CDR3 is TGCAGTGCTAGCGACTCGGGGGGTTTCCAAGAGACCCAGTACTTC.

The chain recombines TRBV5-1 with TRBJ1-1, with TRBD1 matching 9 bases. Looked up from germline, CDR1 is SGHRS and CDR2 is YFSETQ. This CDR3 has 15 residues. V shed 7 bases, J shed 2 bases, and the junction held 9 bases outside the gene matches. The CDR3: CASGGGDRANTEAFF. The CDR3 bases are TGCGCCAGCGGGGGTGGGGACAGGGCTAACACTGAAGCTTTCTTT.

The table lists this clonotype with a few counts. This chain links TRBV10-3 with TRBJ1-5, with D perhaps matching TRBD1 (6 bases). This CDR3 is 15 amino acids long. V was clipped by 2 bases and J by 3 bases, with 11 bases between them. The germline gives CDR1 ENHRY, CDR2 SYGVKD. In DNA, the CDR3 is TGTGCCATCAGTGAGCAGAAGGGGGTCAATCAGCCCCAGCATTTT. Amino acids: CAISEQKGVNQPQHF.

The rearrangement uses TRBV9 and TRBJ2-1, with a weak D call TRBD2 (5 bases). The germline V and J ends were trimmed by 6 bases and 9 bases, with 28 bases remaining between them. CDR3 length: 17 residues. From germline, CDR1 is SGDLS and CDR2 YYNGEE. The CDR3 DNA sequence: TGTGCCAGCACCCCGGGGTCGCCCAACATCGAAGTAGGTGAGCAGTTCTTC. Protein: CASTPGSPNIEVGEQFF.

V is TRBV20-1 and J is TRBJ2-5; TRBD2 aligns across 11 bases. Losses at the gene ends were 4 bases for V and 5 bases for J; bases not matched to a gene: 6. This CDR3 is built from 14 residues. Germline values: CDR1 DFQATT, CDR2 SNEGSKA (reference sequence). The CDR3 reads CSATTSGGWETQYF. The CDR3 coding sequence is TGCAGTGCTACAACTAGCGGGGGTTGGGAGACCCAGTACTTC.

This chain links TRBV20-1 with TRBJ1-1; the match to TRBD1 covers 7 bases. Germline lookup yields CDR1 DFQATT and CDR2 SNEGSKA (reference sequence). With V trimmed by 8 bases and J by 0 bases, 3 bases remained unmatched. This CDR3 comprises 12 residues. The CDR3 sequence: CSPTGVNTEAFF. The DNA of the CDR3 is TGCAGTCCCACAGGGGTGAACACTGAAGCTTTCTTT.